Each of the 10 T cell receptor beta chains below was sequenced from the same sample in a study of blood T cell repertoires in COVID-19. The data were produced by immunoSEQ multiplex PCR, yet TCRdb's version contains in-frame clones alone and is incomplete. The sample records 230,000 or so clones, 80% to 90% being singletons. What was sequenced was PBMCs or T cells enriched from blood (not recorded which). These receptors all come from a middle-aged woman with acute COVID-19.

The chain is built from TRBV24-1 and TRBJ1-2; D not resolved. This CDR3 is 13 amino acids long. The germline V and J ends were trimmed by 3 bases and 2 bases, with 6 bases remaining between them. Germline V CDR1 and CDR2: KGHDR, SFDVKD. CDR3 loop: CATSDPFNYGYTF. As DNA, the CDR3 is TGTGCCACCAGTGATCCTTTCAACTATGGCTACACCTTC.

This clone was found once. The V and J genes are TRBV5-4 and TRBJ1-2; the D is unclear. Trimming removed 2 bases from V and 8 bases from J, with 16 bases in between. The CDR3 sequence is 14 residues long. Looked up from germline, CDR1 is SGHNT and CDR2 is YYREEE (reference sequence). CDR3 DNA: TGTGCCAGCAGCTTATACAGTGGGCGTGACGGCTACACCTTC. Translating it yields CASSLYSGRDGYTF.

CDR3 bases: TGTGCCAGCAGCTTACAACAGACGGCCCTCACTGAAGCTTTCTTT. Residues: CASSLQQTALTEAFF. The rearrangement joins TRBV7-8 to TRBJ1-1, with unresolved D. The V gene lost 2 bases and the J gene lost 4 bases, with 14 bases spanning the gap. From germline, CDR1 is SGHVS and CDR2 FQNEAQ. This CDR3 has 15 residues.

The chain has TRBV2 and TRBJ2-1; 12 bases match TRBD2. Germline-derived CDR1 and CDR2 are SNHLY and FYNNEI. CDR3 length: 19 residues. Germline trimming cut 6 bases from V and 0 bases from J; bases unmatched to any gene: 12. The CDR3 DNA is TGTGCCAGCAGGGGGGCCGGACTAGCGGGGATGAGCTCCTACAATGAGCAGTTCTTC. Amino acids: CASRGAGLAGMSSYNEQFF.

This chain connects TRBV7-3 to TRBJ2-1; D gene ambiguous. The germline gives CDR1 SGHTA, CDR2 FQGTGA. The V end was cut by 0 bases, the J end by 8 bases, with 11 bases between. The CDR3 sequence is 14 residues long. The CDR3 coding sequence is TGTGCCAGCAGCTTAACCTGGCAGTCCGATGAGCAGTTCTTC. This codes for CASSLTWQSDEQFF.

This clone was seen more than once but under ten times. CDR3 loop: CASSLTGRSGNTIYF. CDR3 bases: TGTGCCAGCAGCTTGACCGGGAGGTCTGGAAACACCATATATTTT. The rearrangement uses TRBV5-6 and TRBJ1-3; the D is unclear. The V gene lost 1 base and the J gene lost 1 base, with 9 bases spanning the gap. The CDR3 consists of 15 residues. CDR1 and CDR2 from the germline V gene are SGHDT and YYEEEE.

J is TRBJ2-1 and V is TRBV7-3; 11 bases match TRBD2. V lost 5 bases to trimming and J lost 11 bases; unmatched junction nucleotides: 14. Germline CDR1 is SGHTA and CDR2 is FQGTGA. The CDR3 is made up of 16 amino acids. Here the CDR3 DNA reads TGTGCCAGCAGCCACCCTGGGGCTAGCGGGGGGTCTAAGCAGTTCTTC. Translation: CASSHPGASGGSKQFF. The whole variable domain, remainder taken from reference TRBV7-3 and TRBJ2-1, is GAGVSQTPSNKVTEKGKYVELRCDPISGHTALYWYRQSLGQGPEFLIYFQGTGAADDSGLPNDRFFAVRPEGSVSTLKIQRTERGDSAVYLCASSHPGASGGSKQFFGPGTRLTVL.

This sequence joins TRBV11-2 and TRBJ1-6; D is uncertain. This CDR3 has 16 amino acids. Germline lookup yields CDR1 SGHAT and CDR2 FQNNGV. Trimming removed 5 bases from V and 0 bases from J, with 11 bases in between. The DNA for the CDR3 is TGTGCCAGCAGCCGATACGGGAACTCCTATAATTCACCCCTCCACTTT. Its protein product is CASSRYGNSYNSPLHF.

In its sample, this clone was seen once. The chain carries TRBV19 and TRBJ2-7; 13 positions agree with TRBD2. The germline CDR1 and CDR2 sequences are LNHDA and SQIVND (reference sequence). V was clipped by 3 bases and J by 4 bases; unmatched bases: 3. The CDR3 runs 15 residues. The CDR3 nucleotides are TGTGCCAGTAGTATGGGACTAGCGGGGTCTTACGAGCAGTACTTC. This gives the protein CASSMGLAGSYEQYF.

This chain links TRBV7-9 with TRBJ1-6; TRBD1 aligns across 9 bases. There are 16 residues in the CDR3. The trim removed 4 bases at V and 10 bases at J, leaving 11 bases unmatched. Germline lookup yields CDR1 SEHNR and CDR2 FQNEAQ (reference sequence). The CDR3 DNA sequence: TGTGCCAGCAGCTCTACATCACAGGGGGCTAAATCACCCCTCCACTTT. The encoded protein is CASSSTSQGAKSPLHF.